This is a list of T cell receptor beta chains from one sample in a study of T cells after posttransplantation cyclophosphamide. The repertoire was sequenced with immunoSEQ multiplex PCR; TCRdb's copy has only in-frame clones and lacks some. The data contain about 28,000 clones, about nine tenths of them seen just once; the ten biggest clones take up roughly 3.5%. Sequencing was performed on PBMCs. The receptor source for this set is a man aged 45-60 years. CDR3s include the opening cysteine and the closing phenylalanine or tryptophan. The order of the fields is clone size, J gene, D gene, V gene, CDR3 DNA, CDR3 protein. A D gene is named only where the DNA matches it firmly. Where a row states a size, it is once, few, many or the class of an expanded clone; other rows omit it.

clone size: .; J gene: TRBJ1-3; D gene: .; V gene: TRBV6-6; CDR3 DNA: TGTGCCAGCAGTTACTCGGAGGGATCTGGAAACACCATATATTTT; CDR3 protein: CASSYSEGSGNTIYF
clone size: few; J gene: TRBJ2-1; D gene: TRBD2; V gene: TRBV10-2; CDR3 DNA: TGCGCCACCCTAGCGGGCAATGAGCAGTTCTTC; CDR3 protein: CATLAGNEQFF
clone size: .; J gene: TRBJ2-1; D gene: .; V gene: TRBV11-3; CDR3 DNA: TGTGCCAGCAGCCGGAGGGGGGGTAGCGGCTCCTACAATGAGCAGTTCTTC; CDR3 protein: CASSRRGGSGSYNEQFF
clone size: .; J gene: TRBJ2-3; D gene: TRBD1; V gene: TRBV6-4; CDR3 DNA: TGTGCCAGCAGACCCGGGACAGGGGGCCAGGCAGATACGCAGTATTTT; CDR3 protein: CASRPGTGGQADTQYF
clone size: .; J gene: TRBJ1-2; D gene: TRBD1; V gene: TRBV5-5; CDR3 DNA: TGTGCCAGCCGTCGGACCTACAGGGGTTGGCTATCGGGAGGCTACACCTTC; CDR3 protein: CASRRTYRGWLSGGYTF
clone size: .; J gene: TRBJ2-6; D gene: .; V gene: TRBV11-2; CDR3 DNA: TGTGCCAGCAGCTTATGGAGGACTGGGGCCAACGTCCTGACTTTC; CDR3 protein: CASSLWRTGANVLTF
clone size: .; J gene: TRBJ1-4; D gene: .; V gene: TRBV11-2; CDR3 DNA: TGTGCCAGCAGCTTATGGGGGCTTTCGAATGAAAAACTGTTTTTT; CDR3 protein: CASSLWGLSNEKLFF
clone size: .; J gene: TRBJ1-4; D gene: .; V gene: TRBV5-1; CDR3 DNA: TGCGCCAGCAGCCAGGGATACAGGGTCGAGGAAAAACTGTTTTTT; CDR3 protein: CASSQGYRVEEKLFF
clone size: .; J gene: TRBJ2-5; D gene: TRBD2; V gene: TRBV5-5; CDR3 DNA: TGTGCCAGCAGCTCTAATCCGGCGACTAGCGGGCTTGAGACCCAGTACTTC; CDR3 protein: CASSSNPATSGLETQYF
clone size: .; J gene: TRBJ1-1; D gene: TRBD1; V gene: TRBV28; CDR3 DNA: TGTGCCAGCAGGAACACCCCTTCAGGGGGTGAAGCTTTCTTT; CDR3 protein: CASRNTPSGGEAFF
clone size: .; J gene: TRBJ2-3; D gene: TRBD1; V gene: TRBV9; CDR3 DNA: TGTGCCAGCAGCTCGCGACAGGGGGCCAGTTTGGGTACGCAGTATTTT; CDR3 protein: CASSSRQGASLGTQYF
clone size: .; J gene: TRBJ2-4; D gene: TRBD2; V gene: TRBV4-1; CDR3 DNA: TGCGCCAGCAGCCAAGGACTAGCGGGGGCCGGGGGCATTCAGTACTTC; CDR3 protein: CASSQGLAGAGGIQYF
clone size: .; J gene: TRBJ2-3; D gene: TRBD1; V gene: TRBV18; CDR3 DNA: TGTGCCAGCTCACCAAAGACAGGGATCACAGATACGCAGTATTTT; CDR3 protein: CASSPKTGITDTQYF
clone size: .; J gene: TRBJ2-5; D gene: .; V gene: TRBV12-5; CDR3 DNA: TGTGCTAGTGGGCCCTTCGGAGAGACCCAGTACTTC; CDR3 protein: CASGPFGETQYF
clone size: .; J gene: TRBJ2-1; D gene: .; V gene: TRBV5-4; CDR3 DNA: TGTGCCAGCAGCTTGTACCAGGGGCCCTACAATGAGCAGTTCTTC; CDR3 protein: CASSLYQGPYNEQFF
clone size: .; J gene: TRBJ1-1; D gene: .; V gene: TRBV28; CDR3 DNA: TGTGCCACCCGCCAAGGGGACACTGAAGCTTTCTTT; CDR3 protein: CATRQGDTEAFF
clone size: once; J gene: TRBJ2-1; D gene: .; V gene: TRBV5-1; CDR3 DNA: TGCGCCAGCAGCTTGGGTTTAGCGGCGTACAATGAGCAGTTCTTC; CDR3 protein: CASSLGLAAYNEQFF
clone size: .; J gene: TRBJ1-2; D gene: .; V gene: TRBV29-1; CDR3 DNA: TGCAGCGTTGTGTTGTCGGGGTATGGCTACACCTTC; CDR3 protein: CSVVLSGYGYTF
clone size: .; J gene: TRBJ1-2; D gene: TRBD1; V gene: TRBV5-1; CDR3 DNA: TGCGCCAGCAGCTCCTTTGAGGGGGCGCAGGGCTACACCTTC; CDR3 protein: CASSSFEGAQGYTF
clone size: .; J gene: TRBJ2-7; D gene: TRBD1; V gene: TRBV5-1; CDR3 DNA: TGCGCCAGCAGCCGGACAGGGGATCTTTCCTACGAGCAGTACTTC; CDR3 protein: CASSRTGDLSYEQYF
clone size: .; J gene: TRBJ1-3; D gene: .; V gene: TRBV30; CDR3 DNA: TGTGCCTGGGTTGGGAGGGCGGGAACTCCAGGGGATTCTGGAAACACCATATATTTT; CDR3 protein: CAWVGRAGTPGDSGNTIYF
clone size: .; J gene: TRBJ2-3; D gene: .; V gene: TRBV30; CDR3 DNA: TGTGCCTGGACCCCCTCGACTACCACTAGCACAGATACGCAGTATTTT; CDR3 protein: CAWTPSTTTSTDTQYF
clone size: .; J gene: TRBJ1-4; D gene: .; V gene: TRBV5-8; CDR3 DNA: TGTGCCAGCGACCAATACGGCGGTGAAAAACTGTTTTTT; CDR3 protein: CASDQYGGEKLFF
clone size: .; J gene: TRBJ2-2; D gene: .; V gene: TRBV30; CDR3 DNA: TGTGCCTGGATGAGGGCCCCAATCCTAAACACCGGGGAGCTGTTTTTT; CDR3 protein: CAWMRAPILNTGELFF
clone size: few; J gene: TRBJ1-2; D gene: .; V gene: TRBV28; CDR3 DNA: TGTGCCAGCAAGGGGAACTATGGCTACACCTTC; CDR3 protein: CASKGNYGYTF
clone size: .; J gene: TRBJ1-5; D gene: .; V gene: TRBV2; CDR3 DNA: TGTGCCGGCCAGGAAGGACAAAATCAGCCCCAGCATTTT; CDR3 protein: CAGQEGQNQPQHF
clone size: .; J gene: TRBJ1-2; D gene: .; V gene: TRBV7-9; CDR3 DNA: TGTGCCAGCAGCTCTCCGACAGAAAAATATGGCTACACCTTC; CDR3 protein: CASSSPTEKYGYTF
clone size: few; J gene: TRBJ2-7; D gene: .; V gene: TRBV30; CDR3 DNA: TGTGCCTGGAGTGCCGGGACAACCTACGAGCAGTACTTC; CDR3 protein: CAWSAGTTYEQYF
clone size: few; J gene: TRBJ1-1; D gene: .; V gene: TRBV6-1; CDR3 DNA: TGTGCCAGCAGTGAACGTAGGACAGCACAGAACACTGAAGCTTTCTTT; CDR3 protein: CASSERRTAQNTEAFF
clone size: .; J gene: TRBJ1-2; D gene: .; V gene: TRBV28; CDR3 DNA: TGTGCCAGCAGTCAGGGTGGCGCTAACTATGGCTACACCTTC; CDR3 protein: CASSQGGANYGYTF
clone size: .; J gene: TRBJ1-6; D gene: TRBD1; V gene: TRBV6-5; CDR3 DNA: TGTGCCAGCAGGCAAACAGGGGATGGTAATTCACCCCTCCACTTT; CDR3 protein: CASRQTGDGNSPLHF
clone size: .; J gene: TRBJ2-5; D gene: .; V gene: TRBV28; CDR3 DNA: TGTGCCAGCCTTCTCGCGGGTGCAGAGACCCAGTACTTC; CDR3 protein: CASLLAGAETQYF
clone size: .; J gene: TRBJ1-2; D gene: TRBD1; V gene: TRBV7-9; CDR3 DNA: TGTGCCAGCAGCCCCGACAGGGCGAGCGGCTACACCTTC; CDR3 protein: CASSPDRASGYTF
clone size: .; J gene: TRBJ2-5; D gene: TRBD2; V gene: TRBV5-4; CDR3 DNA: TGTGCCAGCAGCACGAAACTACTAGCGGGGGCCCAAGAGACCCAGTACTTC; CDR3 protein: CASSTKLLAGAQETQYF
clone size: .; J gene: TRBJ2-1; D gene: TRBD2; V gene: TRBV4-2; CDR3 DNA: TGTGCCAGCAGCCAAGGGGGGGAGGGGTACAATGAGCAGTTCTTC; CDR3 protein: CASSQGGEGYNEQFF
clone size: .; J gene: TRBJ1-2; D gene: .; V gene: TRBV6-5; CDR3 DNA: TGTGCCAGCAGTTACTCTTCCGTTGGCGGCTACACCTTC; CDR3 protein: CASSYSSVGGYTF
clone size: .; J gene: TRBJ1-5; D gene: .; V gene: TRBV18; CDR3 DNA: TGTGCCAGCTCCTCCAGGGGTATAATGGATCAGCCCCAGCATTTT; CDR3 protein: CASSSRGIMDQPQHF
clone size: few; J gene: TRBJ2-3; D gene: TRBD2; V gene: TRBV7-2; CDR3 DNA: TGTGCCAGCACCGAGACCGGGACTAGCGGGGGGACAGATACGCAGTATTTT; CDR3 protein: CASTETGTSGGTDTQYF
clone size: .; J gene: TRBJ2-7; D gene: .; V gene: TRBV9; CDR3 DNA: TGTGCCAGCACCCGGGACACCATACCCTACGAGCAGTACTTC; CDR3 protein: CASTRDTIPYEQYF
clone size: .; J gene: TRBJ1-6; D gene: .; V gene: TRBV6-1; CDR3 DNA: TGTGCCAGCAGTGACTATCGATCACCCCTCCACTTT; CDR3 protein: CASSDYRSPLHF